This T cell receptor beta chain was recovered during a study of OX40 agonist ivuxolimab in advanced cancers. At the level of the study: Ivuxolimab, an antibody acting as an agonist of OX40 (CD134), was used to treat patients.

Germline values: CDR1 SNHLY, CDR2 FYNNEI. The CDR3 consists of 15 residues. Repertoires were generated with immunoSEQ multiplex PCR, while TCRdb's copy carries only in-frame clones and drops some. The profile shows around 95,000 clones, around 90% of them singletons. Concerning this clone itself: The junction departs from germline at one end; a sequencing error may be responsible.

This clonotype originated in an adult with an advanced solid tumor such as melanoma, head and neck, liver or kidney cancer. V usage is TRBV2 and J usage is TRBJ2-7; D is undetermined. Source: CD4+ or CD8+ T cells sorted from blood, taken in a trial of the OX40 agonist ivuxolimab. This CDR3 reads CASTLSSGSSHEQYF. DNA of the CDR3: TGTGCCAGCACCCTTAGCTCCGGGTCCTCCCACGAGCAGTACTTC.